This entry lists 6 T cell receptor beta chains sequenced from one sample in a study of shared clonotypes between healthy human individuals. Measured with immunoSEQ multiplex PCR; TCRdb has only the in-frame clones, and not every one. Seen here are about 710,000 clones, approximately 77% observed once, and the top ten hold approximately 1.8%. The sequencing sample was made of memory CD4+ T cells sorted from blood. Subset specified: CD45RA-negative fraction. The receptors stem from a woman under 40 in good health.

This clone came up once. The chain is built from TRBV25-1 and TRBJ1-5; unclear D gene. The CDR3 contains 14 residues. Germline V CDR1 and CDR2: MGHDK, SYGVNS. Between the trimmed V and J ends, which lost 8 bases and 5 bases, there was a span of 16 bases. As DNA, the CDR3 is TGTGCCAGCTCTATCGGGGTTGCGGATCAGCCCCAGCATTTT. It specifies CASSIGVADQPQHF.

The rearrangement uses TRBV19 and TRBJ1-2; perhaps TRBD1 as D (5 bases). The CDR3 covers 16 residues. Germline loops: CDR1 LNHDA, CDR2 SQIVND (reference sequence). V was shortened by 6 bases and J by 6 bases, with 23 bases between the two germline ends. DNA of the CDR3: TGTGCCAGTAGCTCTTCCGGGACCTCTAGAGGAGATGGCTACACCTTC. Translating gives CASSSSGTSRGDGYTF.

In this sample, this clone turned up a few times. V is TRBV12-5 and J is TRBJ1-1, with unresolved D. The V and J ends lost 1 base and 0 bases respectively, with 3 bases between them. This CDR3 comprises 13 residues. Germline V CDR1 and CDR2: LGHNT, FRNRAP. This CDR3 reads CASGLDLNTEAFF. In nucleotides, the CDR3 is TGTGCTAGTGGTTTGGACCTGAACACTGAAGCTTTCTTT.

V usage is TRBV12-5 and J usage is TRBJ2-1; no clear D. CDR1 LGHNT and CDR2 FRNRAP come from the germline V gene. V shed 5 bases and J shed 4 bases, with 3 bases lying between them. The CDR3 runs to 11 residues. CDR3 region: CASGAYNEQFF. The CDR3, as DNA: TGTGCTAGTGGTGCTTACAATGAGCAGTTCTTC.

This clone came up once. The chain joins TRBV28 to TRBJ2-2, with D maybe TRBD2 (7 bases). Germline V CDR1 and CDR2: MDHEN, SYDVKM. This CDR3 spans 16 amino acids. The V gene lost 7 bases and the J gene lost 3 bases, with 18 bases spanning the gap. The CDR3 DNA reads as TGTGCCAGCACCCCCCCCGGGGGGCGTGACACCGGGGAGCTGTTTTTT. It yields the protein CASTPPGGRDTGELFF.

This clone has just a few counts. The same CDR3 is also encoded by other DNA sequences in this sample. This chain joins TRBV19 and TRBJ1-5; D might be TRBD1 (5 bases). The CDR3 length is 12 residues. V shed 3 bases and J shed 7 bases, with 7 bases lying between them. Germline CDR1 reads LNHDA; CDR2 reads SQIVND (reference sequence). The CDR3 DNA follows: TGTGCCAGTAGTATTGGGGGACAGCCCCAGCATTTT. Translated, it gives CASSIGGQPQHF.